The entry below describes one T cell receptor beta chain. There is no known antigen for this receptor. Base-call qualities are not available, and no considerably larger clone is one nucleotide away. This record comes from a study of graft-versus-host responses after intestinal transplantation (dated by TCRdb to about 2021). Context from the whole study: Multivisceral, liver-intestinal, or isolated intestinal transplants were received by the recipients. Alloreactive clones were identified by sequencing pre-transplant mixed lymphocyte reaction products and comparing these products with unstimulated pre-transplant donor and recipient T cells. The cohort enrolled about two dozen intestinal transplant recipients, one of whom was a retransplant, and a few patients without pretransplant specimens were excluded. Donor T cell macrochimerism was defined as a peak of at least 4% donor T cells among recipient peripheral blood mononuclear cells. After intestinal transplantation, graft-versus-host and host-versus-graft alloreactive T cell clones in the graft, circulation and bone marrow were tracked using bulk TCR-beta CDR3 sequencing. Instead of going to the commercial service, samples from a few later patients were sequenced in-house on an Illumina MiSeq and processed with MiXCR. Anti-thymocyte globulin induction was given to all recipients, followed by maintenance tacrolimus and steroids for about 3 years.

The investigation overall reported the following: GvH clones were detected in recipient bone marrow, and some appeared earlier in ileal mucosa or blood, consistent with an intestinal mucosal origin. In patients with donor T cell macrochimerism, the allografts had high GvH to HvG T cell clonal ratios. The relatively low number and heterogeneity of intestinal transplant patients limited the conclusions. Early after transplant, peak levels of circulating GvH clones were associated with declines in HvG clones.

Intraepithelial and lamina propria lymphocytes were isolated from graft specimens using dithiothreitol, EDTA incubations and collagenase D digestion. Bulk TCR-beta sequencing was performed on serial intestinal graft biopsy specimens collected as late as 600 days after transplant. The CDR3 numbers 13 residues from cysteine through phenylalanine. Of all the DNA, just the CDR3 is kept, 39 bases in frame from base 1. V is trimmed back by 6 bases and J by 6 bases, and the junction contains 5 bases that no gene match accounts for. Per the germline V gene, SNHLY is the CDR1 and FYNNEI is the CDR2. Preparation of the library involved the immunoSEQ multiplex PCR assay. For most patients, genomic DNA was subjected to high-throughput TCR-beta CDR3 sequencing by Adaptive Biotechnologies. In the original analysis: Adaptive's ImmunoSEQ software was the source of the TCR sequencing data for approximately 18 patients, while a few other patients were processed with MiXCR and VDJtools. Because the origin of CDR3 nucleotide sequences shared between donor and recipient could not be assigned, those sequences were removed. To count as alloreactive, a clone needed at least 2-fold expansion over unstimulated cells and a minimum CFSE-low frequency of 0.002% (template counts) or 0.001% (read counts). Mappable clones were those detected in sequenced pre-transplant spleen, lymph node, or MLR CFSE-low populations of the donor or recipient. The cumulative frequency of alloreactive clones was calculated as a percentage of all sequences, weighted by copy number. Held by TCRdb, this immuneACCESS table contains in-frame sequences only and omits some clones. Under half of the omission traces to an unresolved V gene where checked; the cause of the rest is unknown. D and trimming were read from the DNA, whereas the V and J calls and clone size are those reported in that table. Across this sample there are about 60,000 clones, with roughly 90% seen only once. The ten largest clonotypes hold 1.5% to 2% of the sample.

This receptor chain uses TRBV2 and TRBJ1-1; 9 middle bases align to TRBD1. The sequencing used ileum tissue, collected approximately 370 days after transplant. This clonotype originated in a human patient who received an intestinal transplant, so some T cells may come from the graft donor. The sequenced DNA: TGTGCCAGCAGGGATGGGACAGGGTCTGAAGCTTTCTTT. Its amino acids are CASRDGTGSEAFF.